This T cell receptor (beta chain) was obtained from a study of T cell repertoires in cytomegalovirus infection. Turning to the study itself: Public TCR beta signatures marked donors with CMV infection and the matching HLA. Whole-study findings and limits: Cumulative public TCR beta family frequency identified carriers of CMV plus the relevant HLA. Clonotype analysis showed dominance of the ex vivo response by HLA-C-restricted CMV-specific TCR beta clonotypes.

TCRdb re-analysed the reads in MiXCR, keeping a single row per CDR3 protein. The sample has approximately 500,000 distinct CDR3 sequences; 16% are singletons. This clonotype was picked up a small number of times. Its target is unknown. Sequencing used CD8+ T cells from PBMCs. This TCR was recovered from a human donor in good health (CMV status not recorded). Some clones in this sample may be carry-over from other donors' samples.

CDR3 DNA sequence: TGTGCCACCAGCCGCCCCCCGACATCCTATTACGGCTACACCTTC. Protein product: CATSRPPTSYYGYTF. The chain recombines TRBV15 with TRBJ1-2; D uncertain. The V gene lost 5 bases and the J gene lost 8 bases, with 21 bases spanning the gap. CDR1 is LNHNV and CDR2 is YYDKDF in the germline V gene (reference sequence). This CDR3 region has 15 residues.